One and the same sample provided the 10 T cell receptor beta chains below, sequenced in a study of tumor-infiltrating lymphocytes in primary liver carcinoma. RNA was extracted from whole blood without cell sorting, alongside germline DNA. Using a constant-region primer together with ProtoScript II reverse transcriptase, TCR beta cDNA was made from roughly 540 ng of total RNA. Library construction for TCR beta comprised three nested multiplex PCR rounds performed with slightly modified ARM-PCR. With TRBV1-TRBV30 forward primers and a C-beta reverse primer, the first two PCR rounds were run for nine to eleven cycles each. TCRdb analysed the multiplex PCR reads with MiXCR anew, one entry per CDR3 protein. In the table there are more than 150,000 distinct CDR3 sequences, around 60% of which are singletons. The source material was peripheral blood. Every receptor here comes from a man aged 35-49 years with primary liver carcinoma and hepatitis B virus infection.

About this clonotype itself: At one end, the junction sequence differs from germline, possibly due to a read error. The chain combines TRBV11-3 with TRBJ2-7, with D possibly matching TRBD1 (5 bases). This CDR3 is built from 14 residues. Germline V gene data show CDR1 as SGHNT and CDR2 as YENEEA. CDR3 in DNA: TGTACCAGCAGCTTACGCAGCTACAGGTACGAGCAGTACTTC. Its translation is CTSSLRSYRYEQYF.

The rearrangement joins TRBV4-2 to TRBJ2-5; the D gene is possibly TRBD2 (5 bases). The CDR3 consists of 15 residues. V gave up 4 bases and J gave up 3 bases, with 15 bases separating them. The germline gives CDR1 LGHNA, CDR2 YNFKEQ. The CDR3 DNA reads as TGTGCCAGCAGCCCCGCGACCAGCGGTGAAGAGACCCAGTACTTC. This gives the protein CASSPATSGEETQYF.

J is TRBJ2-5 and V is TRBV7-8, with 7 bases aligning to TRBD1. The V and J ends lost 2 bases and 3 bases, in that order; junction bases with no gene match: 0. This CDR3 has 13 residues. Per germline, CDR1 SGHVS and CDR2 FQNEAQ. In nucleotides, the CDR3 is TGTGCCAGCAGCTTAACAGGGGAAGAGACCCAGTACTTC. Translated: CASSLTGEETQYF.

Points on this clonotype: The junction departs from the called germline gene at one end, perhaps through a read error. CDR3 in amino acids: CASRPPGLAGETRYF. Written as DNA, the CDR3 is TGTGCCAGCAGACCGCCGGGACTAGCGGGAGAGACCCGGTACTTC. The chain has TRBV11-2 and TRBJ2-5, with 14 bases lining up with TRBD2. The CDR3 is 15 residues long. Germline values: CDR1 SGHAT, CDR2 FQNNGV.

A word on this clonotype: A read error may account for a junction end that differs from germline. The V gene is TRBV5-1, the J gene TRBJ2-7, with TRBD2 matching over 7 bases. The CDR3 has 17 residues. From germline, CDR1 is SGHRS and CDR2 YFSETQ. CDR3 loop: CASRLGVGAGVTYEQYF. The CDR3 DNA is TGCGCCAGCAGATTGGGCGTAGGGGCGGGAGTGACGTACGAGCAGTATTTC. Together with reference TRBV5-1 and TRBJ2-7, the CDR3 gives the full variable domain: KAGVTQTPRYLIKTRGQQVTLSCSPISGHRSVSWYQQTPGQGLQFLFEYFSETQRNKGNFPGRFSGRQFSNSRSEMNVSTLELGDSALYLCASRLGVGAGVTYEQYFGPGTRLTVT.

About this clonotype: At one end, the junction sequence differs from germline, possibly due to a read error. CDR3 nucleotide sequence: TGTGCCAGCAGTATATCGCAGGGGGCCAATCAGTCCCAGCATTTT. Residues: CASSISQGANQSQHF. The genes are TRBV12-3 or TRBV12-4 and TRBJ1-5; 8 nucleotides align to TRBD1. The CDR3 sequence is 15 residues long.

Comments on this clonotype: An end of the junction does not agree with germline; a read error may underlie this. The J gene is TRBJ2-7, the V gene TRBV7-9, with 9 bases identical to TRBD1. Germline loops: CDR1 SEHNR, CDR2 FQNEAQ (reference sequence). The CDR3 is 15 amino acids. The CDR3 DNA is TGTGTCAGCAGCCACTGGGGACAGGGCAACTACGAGCAGTACTTC. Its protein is CVSSHWGQGNYEQYF.

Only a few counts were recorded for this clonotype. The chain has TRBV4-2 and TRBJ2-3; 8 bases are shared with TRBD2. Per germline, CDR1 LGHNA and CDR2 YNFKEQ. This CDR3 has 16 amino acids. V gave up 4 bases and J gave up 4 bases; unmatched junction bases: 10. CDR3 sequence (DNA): TGTGCCAGCAGCCCGGTGGGCGGGGGGCCCTCAGATACGCAGTATTTT. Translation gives CASSPVGGGPSDTQYF.

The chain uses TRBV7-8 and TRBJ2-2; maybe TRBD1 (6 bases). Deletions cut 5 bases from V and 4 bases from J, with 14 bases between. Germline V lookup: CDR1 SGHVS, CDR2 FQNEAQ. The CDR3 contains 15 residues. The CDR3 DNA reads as TGTGCCAGCAGCCCTGGGACATCGAGCACCGGGGAGCTGTTTTTT. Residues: CASSPGTSSTGELFF.

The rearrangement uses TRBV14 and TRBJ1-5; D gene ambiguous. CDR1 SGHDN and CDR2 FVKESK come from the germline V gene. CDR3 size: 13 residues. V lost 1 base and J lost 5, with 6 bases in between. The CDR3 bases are TGTGCCAGCAGCCAAGGACGGGATCAGCCCCAGCATTTT. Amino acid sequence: CASSQGRDQPQHF.